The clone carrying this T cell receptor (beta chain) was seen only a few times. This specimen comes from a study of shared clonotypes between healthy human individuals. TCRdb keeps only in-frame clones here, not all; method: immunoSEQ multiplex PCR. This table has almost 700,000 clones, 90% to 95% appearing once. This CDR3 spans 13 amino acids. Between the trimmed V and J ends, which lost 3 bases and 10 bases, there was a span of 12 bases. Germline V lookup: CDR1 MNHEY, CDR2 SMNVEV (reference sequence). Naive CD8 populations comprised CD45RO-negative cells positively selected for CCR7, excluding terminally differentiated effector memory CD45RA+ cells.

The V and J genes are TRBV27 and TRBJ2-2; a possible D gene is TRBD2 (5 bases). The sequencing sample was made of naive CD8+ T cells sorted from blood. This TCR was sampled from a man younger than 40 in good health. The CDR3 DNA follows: TGTGCCAGCAGTTTCAGTCGGCGGGCGGAGCTGTTTTTT. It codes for CASSFSRRAELFF.